This TCR beta chain was documented in a study of response to subunit inactivated influenza vaccine. Notes on the study in general: After each seasonal influenza vaccination, few new T cells are recruited, the authors suggested.

Points on this clonotype: The antigen remains undetermined.

TCRdb re-analysed the RT-PCR reads in MiXCR, keeping a single row per CDR3 protein. The sample yields roughly 570,000 distinct CDR3 sequences, approximately 12% seen once. This CDR3 is built from 15 residues. Germline V gene sequence: CDR1 SGDLS, CDR2 YYNGEE. The V end lost 0 bases, the J end lost 4 bases, and 13 bases lay between the germline ends. This clonotype originated in a man between 45 and 60 years old who received an inactivated influenza vaccine. Specimen: PBMCs from blood, collected roughly 46 days after vaccination. This chain links TRBV9 with TRBJ2-5, with D perhaps TRBD1 (5 bases). CDR3 protein: CASSVGWGTGETQYF. Written as DNA, the CDR3 is TGTGCCAGCAGCGTAGGGTGGGGAACAGGAGAGACCCAGTACTTC.